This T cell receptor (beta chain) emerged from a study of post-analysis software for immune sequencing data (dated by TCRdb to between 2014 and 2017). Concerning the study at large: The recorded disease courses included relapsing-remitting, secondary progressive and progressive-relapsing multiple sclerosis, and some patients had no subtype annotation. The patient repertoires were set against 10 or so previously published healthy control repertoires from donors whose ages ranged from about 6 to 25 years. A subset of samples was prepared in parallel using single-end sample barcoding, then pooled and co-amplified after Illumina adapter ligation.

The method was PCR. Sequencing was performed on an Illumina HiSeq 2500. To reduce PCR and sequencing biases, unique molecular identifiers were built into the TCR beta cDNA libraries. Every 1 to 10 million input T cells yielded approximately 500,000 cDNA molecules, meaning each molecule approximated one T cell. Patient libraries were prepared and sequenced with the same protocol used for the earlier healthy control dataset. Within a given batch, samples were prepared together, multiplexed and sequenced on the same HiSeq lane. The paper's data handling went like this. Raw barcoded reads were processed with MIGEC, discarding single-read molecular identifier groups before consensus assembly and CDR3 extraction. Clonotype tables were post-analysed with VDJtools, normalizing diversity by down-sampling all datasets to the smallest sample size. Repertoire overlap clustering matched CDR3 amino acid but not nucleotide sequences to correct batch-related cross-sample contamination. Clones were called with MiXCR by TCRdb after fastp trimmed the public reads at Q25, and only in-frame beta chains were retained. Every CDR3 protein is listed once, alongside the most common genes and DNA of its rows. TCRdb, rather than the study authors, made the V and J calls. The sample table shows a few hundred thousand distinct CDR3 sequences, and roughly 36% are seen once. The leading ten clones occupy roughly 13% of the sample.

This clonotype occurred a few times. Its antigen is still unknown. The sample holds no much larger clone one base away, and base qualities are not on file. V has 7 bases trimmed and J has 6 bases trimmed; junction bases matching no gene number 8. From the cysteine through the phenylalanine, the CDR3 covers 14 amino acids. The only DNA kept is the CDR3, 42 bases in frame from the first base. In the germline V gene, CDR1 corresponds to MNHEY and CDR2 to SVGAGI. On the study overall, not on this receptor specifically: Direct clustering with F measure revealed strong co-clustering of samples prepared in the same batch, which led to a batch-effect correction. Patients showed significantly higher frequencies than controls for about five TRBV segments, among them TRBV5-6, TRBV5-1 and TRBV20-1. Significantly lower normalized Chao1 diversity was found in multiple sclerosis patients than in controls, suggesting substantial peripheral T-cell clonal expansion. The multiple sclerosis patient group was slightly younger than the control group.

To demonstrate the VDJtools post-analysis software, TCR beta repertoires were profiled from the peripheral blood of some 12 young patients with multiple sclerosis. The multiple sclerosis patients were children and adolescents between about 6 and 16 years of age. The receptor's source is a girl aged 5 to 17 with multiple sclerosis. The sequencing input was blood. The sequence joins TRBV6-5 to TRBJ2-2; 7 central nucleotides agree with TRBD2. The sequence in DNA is TGTGCCAGCACCCAATTTCGGGGGGCCGGGGAGCTGTTTTTT. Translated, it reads CASTQFRGAGELFF.